Listed here are 23 T cell receptor beta chains from one sample, sequenced in a study of T cells after yellow fever vaccination. TCRdb passed the 5' RACE reads through MiXCR, listing each CDR3 protein once. The data hold about 250,000 distinct CDR3 sequences, with more than 3.5% observed a single time. This material consisted of PBMCs, taken 15 days after the yellow fever booster vaccination. All receptors come from a man younger than 35 who received the YFV17D yellow fever vaccine.

This clonotype was observed many times. The genes are TRBV18 and TRBJ2-7; possible D gene TRBD1, 5 bases. Germline V gene sequence: CDR1 KGHSH, CDR2 LQKENI. Trimming pared 3 bases from V and 2 bases from J, leaving 11 bases between. The CDR3 extends over 14 amino acids. CDR3 region: CASSPREGAYEQYV. The CDR3 DNA reads TGTGCCAGCTCACCCAGGGAAGGGGCCTACGAGCAGTACGTC.

In this sample, this clonotype turned up many times. The chain uses TRBV7-2 and TRBJ1-1; D remains unclear. This CDR3 region has 15 residues. The V end lost 2 bases, the J end lost 0 bases, and 10 bases lay between the germline ends. The germline V gene encodes CDR1 SGHTA and CDR2 FQGNSA. CDR3 in DNA: TGTGCCAGCAGCTTAACAGTAATCCTGAACACTGAAGCTTTCTTT. This encodes CASSLTVILNTEAFF.

This clonotype was seen repeatedly, ten times or more. V gene TRBV18 combines with J gene TRBJ2-7; a weak D match, TRBD2 (6 bases). The CDR3 runs 12 residues. Germline-derived CDR1 and CDR2 are KGHSH and LQKENI. The V end lost 4 bases, the J end lost 4 bases, and 8 bases lay between the germline ends. Written as DNA, the CDR3 is TGTGCCAGCTCACTCCGGGGGTACGAGCAGTACGTC. It specifies CASSLRGYEQYV.

This clonotype was counted many times. V and J are TRBV6-2 or TRBV6-3 and TRBJ1-5; 10 positions agree with TRBD1. CDR3 length equals 16 residues. V lost 5 bases and J lost 6; bases outside the gene matches: 10. Germline CDR1 reads MNHEY; CDR2 reads SVGEGT. In DNA form, the CDR3 reads TGTGCCAGCAGTCGCCTGACAGGGGGCTTAGCTCAGCCCCAGCATTTT. Residues: CASSRLTGGLAQPQHF.

This clonotype appeared many times. The chain couples TRBV20-1 to TRBJ2-1, with TRBD2 matching 10 bases. Germline loops: CDR1 DFQATT, CDR2 SNEGSKA (reference sequence). CDR3 length equals 16 residues. V gave up 6 bases and J gave up 0 bases; unmatched junction bases: 8. The CDR3 sequence is CSALRLAGDSYNEQFF. The CDR3 coding sequence is TGCAGTGCGCTTAGACTAGCGGGCGACTCCTACAATGAGCAGTTCTTC.

This clonotype was detected many times. The germline gene is not matched at one end of the junction; a read error may be the cause. The CDR3 region has the DNA TGTGCCAGCAGCCGACAGGCCGTTGACTATGACTACACCTTC. It is translated as CASSRQAVDYDYTF. The V call is TRBV7-9, the J call TRBJ1-2, with D possibly TRBD1 on 6 matching bases. The CDR3 covers 14 residues. Germline CDR1 reads SEHNR; CDR2 reads FQNEAQ (reference sequence).

This clonotype was found many times. The rearrangement links TRBV5-1 to TRBJ1-4; TRBD1 is a possible D gene (6 bases). This CDR3 spans 15 amino acids. Trimming removed 4 bases at V and 3 bases at J, with 13 bases between. Per the germline V gene, CDR1 is SGHRS and CDR2 is YFSETQ. CDR3 loop: CASSGQTSANEKLFF. The CDR3 DNA is TGCGCCAGCAGCGGACAGACTAGCGCTAATGAAAAACTGTTTTTT.

This clonotype was counted ten times or more. The gene calls are TRBV9 and TRBJ2-1, with 9 bases lining up with TRBD2. J lost 2 bases, V lost 0 bases, and 12 bases had no gene match. There are 19 residues in the CDR3. Germline V gene lookup returns CDR1 SGDLS and CDR2 YYNGEE. For the CDR3, the DNA is TGTGCCAGCAGCGTAGAAGCAACCCCGCTAGCGGGGCCCTACAATGAGCAGTTCTTC. Protein product: CASSVEATPLAGPYNEQFF.

This clonotype was detected many times. The V gene is TRBV12-3 or TRBV12-4, the J gene TRBJ2-5, with 9 nucleotides matching TRBD2. After removal of 4 bases from V and 4 bases from J, the junction contained 4 bases not matched to a gene. This CDR3 spans 14 amino acids. This CDR3 is CASSWRGGTETQYF. DNA of the CDR3: TGTGCCAGCAGTTGGCGGGGGGGCACAGAGACCCAGTACTTC.

On this clonotype itself: Possible read error: a much larger clone is one base away. This sequence joins TRBV12-3 or TRBV12-4 and TRBJ2-5; no reliable D call. V gave up 1 base and J gave up 2 bases, with 11 bases separating them. This CDR3 region has 15 residues. This CDR3 is CASSLDGPWQETQYF. The CDR3 nucleotides are TGTGCCAGCAGTTTAGATGGCCCATGGCAAGAGACCCAGTACTTC.

This clonotype was observed many times. The chain links TRBV7-2 to TRBJ1-1, with 10 bases aligning to TRBD1. The CDR3 is 14 residues long. J gave up 10 bases and V 5 bases, and 10 bases lay outside the gene matches. Germline-derived CDR1 and CDR2 are SGHTA and FQGNSA. The CDR3 DNA sequence: TGTGCCAGCAGCCCACTTGGGACAGGGGTTTCAGCTTTCTTT. It codes for CASSPLGTGVSAFF.

Of note for this clonotype: This may come from a read error, since a much larger clone is one base off. The genes are TRBV14 and TRBJ1-1; 7 bases fit TRBD1. Germline-derived CDR1 and CDR2 are SGHDN and FVKESK. CDR3 length equals 14 residues. V shed 8 bases, J shed 6 bases, and the junction held 12 bases outside the gene matches. The CDR3 reads CASGGGQVASEAFF. The CDR3 DNA reads as TGTGCCAGCGGGGGAGGACAGGTGGCGTCTGAAGCTTTCTTT.

This clonotype was counted at least ten times. One junction end does not reproduce the germline sequence, and a read error may be involved. The rearrangement uses TRBV5-1 and TRBJ2-1; D is tentatively TRBD1 or TRBD2 (5 bases each). The V gene's germline CDR1 is SGHRS and CDR2 YFSETQ. The CDR3 has 12 residues. The CDR3 protein is CASSFGGNEQFF. CDR3 sequence (DNA): TGTGCCAGCAGTTTTGGGGGCAATGAGCAGTTCTTC.

In this sample, this clonotype turned up a few times. The chain combines TRBV5-1 with TRBJ1-1; 8 positions agree with TRBD1. This CDR3 contains 15 residues. Trimming at V came to 2 bases and at J to 5 bases, leaving 8 bases not matched to a gene. Germline V gene sequence: CDR1 SGHRS, CDR2 YFSETQ. The CDR3 DNA is TGCGCCAGCAGCTTAATACAGGGGGTGGGTACTGAAGCTTTCTTT. As protein: CASSLIQGVGTEAFF.

This clonotype was seen a handful of times. The V and J genes are TRBV4-1 and TRBJ1-6; D is possibly TRBD1 (5 bases). The V gene lost 3 bases and the J gene lost 4 bases, with 13 bases spanning the gap. The V gene's germline CDR1 is MGHRA and CDR2 YSYEKL. CDR3 length equals 16 residues. CDR3 sequence reads: CASSHWTRKYNSPLHF. The CDR3 region has the DNA TGCGCCAGCAGCCACTGGACACGGAAATATAATTCACCCCTCCACTTT.

At least ten counts were recorded for this clonotype. CDR3 loop: CASSLVFDLWPRVLTF. The CDR3 bases are TGTGCCAGCAGCTTAGTCTTCGACCTCTGGCCAAGGGTCCTGACTTTC. The chain couples TRBV7-2 to TRBJ2-6; no clear D gene. Trimming removed 1 base from V and 13 bases from J, with 20 bases in between. This CDR3 comprises 16 residues. The V gene's germline CDR1 is SGHTA and CDR2 FQGNSA.

In its sample, this clonotype was seen many times. The chain is built from TRBV6-5 and TRBJ1-3; D is unclear. CDR3 length: 15 amino acids. V was pared by 3 bases and J by 3 bases, with 12 bases between. Germline CDR1 is MNHEY and CDR2 is SVGAGI. Here the CDR3 DNA reads TGTGCCAGCAGTTATACGAGACAAGTTGGAAACACCATATATTTT. The encoded protein is CASSYTRQVGNTIYF.

This clonotype was recorded many times. The rearrangement joins TRBV11-3 to TRBJ2-1, with 9 bases identical to TRBD2. The CDR3 totals 16 residues. Germline CDR1 is SGHNT and CDR2 is YENEEA. J was trimmed by 6 bases and V by 5 bases; bases with no gene match: 11. The DNA for the CDR3 is TGTGCCAGCAGCCCTGGGCCGGCGGGGGGGCTCAATGAGCAGTTCTTC. Translation gives CASSPGPAGGLNEQFF.

This clonotype was detected ten times or more. The chain is built from TRBV10-3 and TRBJ1-4, with D possibly being TRBD1 (5 bases). Germline lookup yields CDR1 ENHRY and CDR2 SYGVKD. This CDR3 is 15 amino acids long. With 10 bases removed from V and 0 bases from J, the gap between germline ends came to 15 bases. CDR3 residues: CATKTGGATNEKLFF. CDR3 bases: TGTGCCACCAAGACTGGGGGTGCAACTAATGAAAAACTGTTTTTT.

This clonotype was counted a few times. The chain employs TRBV3-1 and TRBJ1-2; TRBD1 agrees at 7 bases. This CDR3 comprises 13 residues. CDR1 and CDR2 from the germline V gene are LGHDT and YNNKEL (reference sequence). Germline trimming cut 3 bases from V and 6 bases from J; bases unmatched to any gene: 4. In DNA, the CDR3 is TGTGCCAGCAGCCAGCCAGGGGGGCATGGCTACACCTTC. Amino acid sequence: CASSQPGGHGYTF.

There are many counts of this clonotype. The J gene is TRBJ2-3, the V gene TRBV9; 9 nucleotides agree with TRBD2. There are 18 residues in the CDR3. The V and J ends lost 0 bases and 0 bases, in that order; junction bases with no gene match: 8. Per the germline V gene, CDR1 is SGDLS and CDR2 is YYNGEE. CDR3 sequence (DNA): TGTGCCAGCAGCGTAGCTTCTCTAGCGGGGAGAAGCACAGATACGCAGTATTTT. Translated: CASSVASLAGRSTDTQYF.

There are a few counts of this clonotype. The chain joins TRBV7-2 to TRBJ2-5; 9 bases are a match to TRBD2. This CDR3 is 14 amino acids long. Germline trimming cut 5 bases from V and 5 bases from J; bases unmatched to any gene: 6. Per germline, CDR1 SGHTA and CDR2 FQGNSA. CDR3 coding DNA: TGTGCCAGCAGCCCAAACGCGGGGGGGGAGACCCAGTACTTC. This codes for CASSPNAGGETQYF.

In the case of this clonotype: This may arise from a read error, as a much more abundant clone is one base away. The chain joins TRBV12-3 or TRBV12-4 to TRBJ2-5; 7 nucleotides align to TRBD2. This CDR3 spans 15 amino acids. Trimming removed 7 bases from V and 2 bases from J; junction bases left unmatched: 10. DNA for the CDR3: TGTGCCAGCACCCCAATGGGGGGGGTACAAGAGACCCAGTACTTC. It codes for CASTPMGGVQETQYF.